Listed below are T cell receptor beta chains from one sample, sequenced in a study of human versus mouse CDR3 diversity and MHC coevolution. Method: immunoSEQ multiplex PCR; TCRdb's copy keeps in-frame clones and lacks some. The profile shows tens of thousands of clones, 90% to 95% of them singletons. Sequencing was carried out using naive CD4+ T cells from blood. These receptors were obtained from a person aged 30 to 69 in good health. The CDR3 runs from the conserved cysteine through the conserved F or W. The D gene is left open where the match is weak. Size values are once, few and many counts, or a class for expanded clones, and some rows have none.

clone_size | d_call | j_call | v_call | cdr3_nt | cdr3_aa
NA | NA | TRBJ1-1 | TRBV7-6 | TGTGCCAGCAGCTCAGGGGCCAACACTGAAGCTTTCTTT | CASSSGANTEAFF
NA | NA | TRBJ1-5 | TRBV9 | TGTGCCAGCAGCGTAGGGGCACGGGGTCAGCCCCAGCATTTT | CASSVGARGQPQHF
NA | NA | TRBJ1-2 | TRBV13 | TGTGCCAGCAGCTTACCCTGGGGGAGGGGGGGCTATGGCTACACCTTC | CASSLPWGRGGYGYTF
NA | NA | TRBJ1-1 | TRBV30 | TGTGCCTGCGACCCGGGAGGGGGCACTGAAGCTTTCTTT | CACDPGGGTEAFF
NA | NA | TRBJ2-5 | TRBV18 | TGTGCCAGCTCACTCCGATCACAGGAAGAGACCCAGTACTTC | CASSLRSQEETQYF
NA | TRBD1 | TRBJ1-2 | TRBV6-5 | TGTGCCAGCAGTTACTCAACGGGACAGGGATATGGCTACACCTTC | CASSYSTGQGYGYTF
NA | NA | TRBJ1-1 | TRBV19 | TGTGCCAGTAGCTTCATAGCTGGAGGTACTGAAGCTTTCTTT | CASSFIAGGTEAFF
NA | TRBD2 | TRBJ2-3 | TRBV27 | TGTGCCAGCAGTGGACTAGCGGGACCTGGGGATACGCAGTATTTT | CASSGLAGPGDTQYF
NA | NA | TRBJ2-7 | TRBV7-2 | TGTGCCAGCAGCTTGAGCGGTGTATCCTACGAGCAGTACTTC | CASSLSGVSYEQYF
NA | NA | TRBJ2-7 | TRBV6-1 | TGTGCCAGCAGTGAAGGCCCCCGCCTCGGGTACGAGCAGTACTTC | CASSEGPRLGYEQYF
NA | NA | TRBJ2-1 | TRBV11-2 | TGTGCCAGCAGCTTACGCGGGGTCTCTACAAATGAGCAGTTCTTC | CASSLRGVSTNEQFF
NA | TRBD1 | TRBJ1-1 | TRBV9 | TGTGCCAGCAGCGTAAAAGCAGGGGGAGGTGAAGCTTTCTTT | CASSVKAGGGEAFF
NA | NA | TRBJ1-1 | TRBV6-1 | TGTGCCAGCAGTGATCTGGGGGGTCCTGCTGAAGCTTTCTTT | CASSDLGGPAEAFF
NA | NA | TRBJ2-7 | TRBV5-4 | TGTGCCAGCAGCTTGGGGTGGCAGTACGAGCAGTACTTC | CASSLGWQYEQYF
NA | NA | TRBJ2-5 | TRBV5-6 | TGTGCCAGCAGCTTGTGGCAGGGTGGTAGAGAGACCCAGTACTTC | CASSLWQGGRETQYF
NA | NA | TRBJ1-1 | TRBV7-6 | TGTGCCAGCAGCTTAGCCACGGGAGAACTCACTGAAGCTTTCTTT | CASSLATGELTEAFF
NA | TRBD2 | TRBJ2-1 | TRBV7-2 | TGTGCCAGCAGCCTCGGACTAGCAGGGGTTTCCTACAATGAGCAGTTCTTC | CASSLGLAGVSYNEQFF
NA | TRBD2 | TRBJ2-5 | TRBV19 | TGTGCCAGTAGTATCTCGGGACTAGTCTATGAGACCCAGTACTTC | CASSISGLVYETQYF
NA | NA | TRBJ2-7 | TRBV5-4 | TGTGCCAGCACCTTCGCGGGATCCTACGAGCAGTACTTC | CASTFAGSYEQYF
once | TRBD1 | TRBJ1-1 | TRBV5-4 | TGTGCCAGCAGCAGGACAGGGCAAAACACTGAAGCTTTCTTT | CASSRTGQNTEAFF
NA | TRBD1 | TRBJ2-7 | TRBV6-5 | TGTGCCAGCAGTCCCTCAGGGGGCTCCTACGAGCAGTACTTC | CASSPSGGSYEQYF
NA | TRBD1 | TRBJ2-3 | TRBV2 | TGTGCCAGCAGTGAACTCAGGGGGAGCACAGATACGCAGTATTTT | CASSELRGSTDTQYF
NA | NA | TRBJ2-7 | TRBV28 | TGTGCCAGCAGTGCCCTCGAGGGCAGAAGCCTCTACGAGCAGTACTTC | CASSALEGRSLYEQYF
NA | TRBD1 | TRBJ2-7 | TRBV6-1 | TGTGCCAGCCTCCGCCCGGACAGGGGCGGGGAGCAGTACTTC | CASLRPDRGGEQYF
NA | NA | TRBJ1-2 | TRBV9 | TGTGCCAGCAGCACCCGACAGCCTAACTATGGCTACACCTTC | CASSTRQPNYGYTF
NA | NA | TRBJ1-2 | TRBV29-1 | TGCAGCGTTGAGACTCAACAGGGTAGTTATGGCTACACCTTC | CSVETQQGSYGYTF
NA | TRBD1 | TRBJ2-7 | TRBV28 | TGTGCCAGCAGTTTGGTAGGACAGGGGGCTATCGAGCAGTACTTC | CASSLVGQGAIEQYF
NA | NA | TRBJ2-7 | TRBV28 | TGCGCCAGCACCAGGGACAACTACGAGCAGTACTTC | CASTRDNYEQYF
NA | NA | TRBJ1-5 | TRBV18 | TGTGCCAGCTCACCCAGGGAAAAACCCCAGCATTTT | CASSPREKPQHF
NA | NA | TRBJ2-1 | TRBV5-1 | TGCGCCAGCAGCCCCGACCGTCAGGCCTACAATGAGCAGTTCTTC | CASSPDRQAYNEQFF
few | NA | TRBJ1-3 | TRBV28 | TGTGCCAGCAGCCCAGGGTACTCTGGAAACACCATATATTTT | CASSPGYSGNTIYF
NA | NA | TRBJ2-7 | TRBV5-4 | TGTGCCAGCAGCTTGGTGACGGGGGTATACGAGCAGTACTTC | CASSLVTGVYEQYF
NA | NA | TRBJ1-2 | TRBV7-2 | TGTGCCAGCAGCTTAGAGACAGCAGCTAACTATGGCTACACCTTC | CASSLETAANYGYTF
NA | TRBD2 | TRBJ2-2 | TRBV30 | TGTGCGAAGAGGGCTAGCGGGAGTCCCGGGGAGCTGTTTTTT | CAKRASGSPGELFF
NA | TRBD2 | TRBJ2-7 | TRBV7-3 | TGTGCCAGCAGCCAAGGGGCGGGAGAGTACGAGCAGTACTTC | CASSQGAGEYEQYF
NA | TRBD1 | TRBJ1-4 | TRBV2 | TGTGCCAGCAGTGACGTGGGACAGGGAGGTGAAAAACTGTTTTTT | CASSDVGQGGEKLFF
few | NA | TRBJ2-5 | TRBV5-6 | TGTGCCAGCAGCTGGGGGGGGCTAGACCAAGAGACCCAGTACTTC | CASSWGGLDQETQYF
NA | NA | TRBJ1-3 | TRBV13 | TGTGCCAGCAGCTTGGGGGGGGGCACTGGAAACACCATATATTTT | CASSLGGGTGNTIYF
NA | TRBD1 | TRBJ2-1 | TRBV5-1 | TGCGCCAGCAGCATCCAACCGGGACAGGACTTCAATGAGCAGTTCTTC | CASSIQPGQDFNEQFF
NA | NA | TRBJ2-5 | TRBV5-4 | TGTGCCAGCAGCTTGGGTGGGGGGGCGAGGGAGACCCAGTACTTC | CASSLGGGARETQYF
NA | NA | TRBJ1-4 | TRBV9 | TGTGCCAGCAGCGTAACCCCAAAACTGACTAATGAAAAACTGTTTTTT | CASSVTPKLTNEKLFF
NA | NA | TRBJ1-1 | TRBV28 | TGTGCCAGCCTCTTCGGGACTGAAGCTTTCTTT | CASLFGTEAFF
NA | TRBD1 | TRBJ1-1 | TRBV7-6 | TGTGCCAGCAGCGCTCGACAGGGCGGATTGAACACTGAAGCTTTCTTT | CASSARQGGLNTEAFF
NA | TRBD1 | TRBJ1-1 | TRBV4-3 | TGCGCCAGCAGCCAGGAGGGGGCCCCGAGGGGCACTGAAGCTTTCTTT | CASSQEGAPRGTEAFF
NA | TRBD2 | TRBJ2-2 | TRBV6-4 | TGTGCCAGCAGTGTACTAGCGGGAGGTGCCACCGGGGAGCTGTTTTTT | CASSVLAGGATGELFF
NA | TRBD1 | TRBJ1-2 | TRBV6-4 | TGTGCCAGCAGTGTTCACGGGACAGGGGGTTTTCCCACCTTC | CASSVHGTGGFPTF
NA | NA | TRBJ2-6 | TRBV5-6 | TGTGCCAGCACCCGGGGGGACATTGGTGGGGCCAACGTCCTGACTTTC | CASTRGDIGGANVLTF
NA | TRBD1 | TRBJ2-7 | TRBV11-2 | TGTGCCAGCAGCTGGGACAGGGCCTACGAGCAGTACTTC | CASSWDRAYEQYF
NA | TRBD1 | TRBJ2-1 | TRBV27 | TGTGCCAGCAGACTTCTCGGGACAGGGTTAGACAATGAGCAGTTCTTC | CASRLLGTGLDNEQFF
NA | TRBD1 | TRBJ1-3 | TRBV6-5 | TGTGCCAGCAGAACAGGGGCCGGTGGAAACACCATATATTTT | CASRTGAGGNTIYF